The clone carrying this T cell receptor (beta chain) is a singleton in its sample. Its antigen is unidentified. The repertoire was sequenced with immunoSEQ multiplex PCR; TCRdb's copy has only in-frame clones and lacks some. The data contain 50,000 to 65,000 clones, 96% of them singletons. Trimming removed 0 bases from V and 0 bases from J, with 16 bases in between. CDR1 is LGHNA and CDR2 is YNFKEQ in the germline V gene. CDR3 length equals 18 residues. This sample was included in a study of cytomegalovirus exposure and HLA in healthy donors. On the study more broadly: In a later analysis, it was reported that the 120 validation repertoires had been produced on the same platform as the 700 or so repertoires belonging to the first cohort.

General observations from the study: Confirmation in vitro established that three CMV-associated chains were specific for CMV antigens. The classifier reportedly diagnosed cytomegalovirus status with high sensitivity and specificity. Whilst most TCR sequences proved rare, a subset of public TCRs occurred across many donors.

Source material: PBMCs. This rearrangement joins TRBV4-2 to TRBJ2-3; D may be TRBD2 (6 bases). The clonotype comes from a woman aged 18-29 years in good health and CMV-seronegative. For the CDR3, the DNA is TGTGCCAGCAGCCAAGATGGTTGGGCGGGGACTAGCACAGATACGCAGTATTTT. Translation: CASSQDGWAGTSTDTQYF.